The 27 T cell receptor beta chains below come from one sample, sequenced in a study of blood T cells in healthy people across ages. Alongside a J-beta primer mix, a sample-barcoded 5' primer served in a second PCR lasting about 7 to 11 cycles. TCRdb redid the calling of the 5' RACE reads with MiXCR, one entry per CDR3 protein. The repertoire holds hundreds of thousands of distinct CDR3 sequences, about 59% seen once, with 25% to 35% in the top ten. Sequencing used blood. The receptors were gathered from a young man in good health.

The V gene is TRBV30, the J gene TRBJ1-5; 9 nucleotides line up with TRBD1. CDR1 is GTSNPN, CDR2 SVGIG, per germline (reference sequence). Germline trimming cut 2 bases from V and 7 bases from J; bases unmatched to any gene: 6. The CDR3 spans 14 residues. This chain's CDR3 is CAWSTDRGVQPQHF. CDR3 sequence (DNA): TGTGCCTGGAGTACCGACAGGGGGGTACAGCCCCAGCATTTT.

This chain connects TRBV12-3 or TRBV12-4 to TRBJ2-7; tentatively, D is TRBD1 or TRBD2 (6 bases each). The CDR3 loop spans 12 amino acids. Trimming shortened V by 5 bases and J by 7 bases, and 12 bases separated the two germline ends. The CDR3 region is CASSPGAREQYF. Here the CDR3 DNA reads TGTGCCAGCAGTCCGGGGGCGAGGGAGCAGTACTTC.

The chain joins TRBV4-2 to TRBJ2-2; TRBD2 matches at 10 bases. Germline V gene sequence: CDR1 LGHNA, CDR2 YNFKEQ. The CDR3 has 18 amino acids. J was trimmed by 0 bases and V by 4 bases; bases with no gene match: 8. The chain's CDR3 is CASSRGPSGGANTGELFF. CDR3 sequence (DNA): TGTGCCAGCAGCCGAGGTCCTAGCGGGGGAGCGAACACCGGGGAGCTGTTTTTT.

The CDR3 reads CAISESLAGSGDTQYF. The CDR3 nucleotides are TGTGCCATCAGTGAGTCGCTAGCGGGGTCAGGAGATACGCAGTATTTT. V and J are TRBV10-3 and TRBJ2-3; 9 nucleotides match TRBD2. The V segment lost 0 bases and the J segment 5 bases; nucleotides outside the gene matches: 6. The CDR3 has 16 amino acids. Looked up from germline, CDR1 is ENHRY and CDR2 is SYGVKD.

This clonotype has only a few counts. The chain joins TRBV5-6 to TRBJ1-5, with D maybe TRBD1 (6 bases). The V end was cut by 4 bases, the J end by 2 bases, with 13 bases between. The germline gives CDR1 SGHDT, CDR2 YYEEEE. CDR3 length equals 15 residues. In nucleotides, the CDR3 is TGTGCCAGCAGCGTGGGGGGCGCAGGCAATCAGCCCCAGCATTTT. Translated: CASSVGGAGNQPQHF.

The chain employs TRBV28 and TRBJ2-7; TRBD1 matches at 7 bases. Germline V CDR1 and CDR2: MDHEN, SYDVKM. The V gene end was trimmed by 7 bases and the J gene end by 12 bases; junction bases not matched to a gene: 9. This CDR3 spans 11 amino acids. CDR3: CASTGKGAAYF. DNA of the CDR3: TGTGCCAGCACAGGAAAGGGGGCGGCGTACTTC.

The chain couples TRBV3-1 to TRBJ1-2, with D unresolved. Germline CDR1 and CDR2: LGHDT and YNNKEL (reference sequence). CDR3 length equals 14 residues. V lost 3 bases and J 6 bases, leaving 14 bases between the germline ends. CDR3 amino acids: CASSHGLREDGYTF. The CDR3 coding sequence is TGTGCCAGCAGCCACGGGTTGCGAGAGGATGGCTACACCTTC.

The J gene is TRBJ2-7, the V gene TRBV29-1; no definite D call. CDR3 length equals 13 residues. The V gene's germline CDR1 is SQVTM and CDR2 ANQGSEA. Trimming took off 0 bases at V and 4 bases at J, with 10 bases between the two ends. This chain's CDR3 is CSVEDVQDYEQYF. CDR3 bases: TGCAGCGTTGAAGATGTCCAGGATTACGAGCAGTACTTC.

This chain links TRBV6-2 or TRBV6-3 with TRBJ2-2, with D possibly being TRBD1 or TRBD2 (6 bases each). Trimming cost V 6 bases and J 3 bases, with 17 bases left between them. CDR3 size: 16 residues. The germline V gene has CDR1 MNHEY and CDR2 SVGEGT. In DNA form, the CDR3 reads TGTGCCAGCAGCCCTCCACGGGGGCGGGACACCGGGGAGCTGTTTTTT. Its protein product is CASSPPRGRDTGELFF.

The CDR3, as DNA: TGTGCCAGCAGTGCCCAACAGGGGGTAGAGACCCAGTACTTC. Translating gives CASSAQQGVETQYF. The J gene is TRBJ2-5, the V gene TRBV25-1, with 8 bases fitting TRBD1. V gave up 4 bases and J gave up 4 bases; unmatched junction bases: 5. This CDR3 contains 14 residues. CDR1 and CDR2 from the germline V gene are MGHDK and SYGVNS.

The chain has TRBV10-3 and TRBJ2-2, with unresolved D. CDR3 length: 15 amino acids. The germline CDR1 and CDR2 sequences are ENHRY and SYGVKD. Trimming took 1 base from V and 1 from J, leaving 7 bases between them. The CDR3 region has the DNA TGTGCCATCAGTGAGTTTTCGAGGAACACCGGGGAGCTGTTTTTT. This gives the protein CAISEFSRNTGELFF.

This clonotype was picked up one time. The chain has TRBV6-5 and TRBJ1-5, with D unresolved. The CDR3 loop spans 15 amino acids. V was clipped by 5 bases and J by 1 base, with 12 bases between them. Germline loops: CDR1 MNHEY, CDR2 SVGAGI. CDR3 protein: CASSDFPSSNQPQHF. The CDR3 nucleotides read TGTGCCAGCAGTGATTTCCCCTCAAGCAATCAGCCCCAGCATTTT.

V usage is TRBV7-9 and J usage is TRBJ2-2, with a possible D match to TRBD2 (6 bases). Trimming stripped 0 bases from V and 7 bases from J, with 18 bases between. Germline CDR1 is SEHNR and CDR2 is FQNEAQ (reference sequence). CDR3 length: 17 amino acids. CDR3: CASSLAGGNLFGGELFF. As DNA, the CDR3 is TGTGCCAGCAGCTTAGCGGGGGGAAACCTGTTCGGCGGGGAGCTGTTTTTT.

The J gene is TRBJ2-3, the V gene TRBV12-3 or TRBV12-4; D uncertain. The germline V and J ends were trimmed by 3 bases and 5 bases, with 12 bases remaining between them. The CDR3 is made up of 14 amino acids. Written as DNA, the CDR3 is TGTGCCAGCAGTTTCAGAGTGGCCGGAGATACGCAGTATTTT. Translated, it gives CASSFRVAGDTQYF.

V gene TRBV29-1 combines with J gene TRBJ2-7, with no clear D. The CDR3 consists of 12 residues. CDR1 and CDR2 from the germline V gene are SQVTM and ANQGSEA. V lost 6 bases and J lost 1, with 10 bases in between. The CDR3 DNA sequence: TGCAGCGTCCGAGGTCCTTCCTACGAGCAGTACTTC. It is translated as CSVRGPSYEQYF.

This clonotype was counted a few times. This rearrangement joins TRBV13 to TRBJ1-6, with TRBD1 matching 10 bases. CDR3 length: 14 residues. Germline assignment: CDR1 PRHDT and CDR2 FYEKMQ (reference sequence). V lost 5 bases, J lost 9 bases, and 4 bases stayed unmatched. In DNA form, the CDR3 reads TGTGCCAGCAGCATCGGACAGGGGGGTTCACCCCTCCACTTT. The encoded protein is CASSIGQGGSPLHF. The whole variable domain, remainder taken from reference TRBV13 and TRBJ1-6, is AAGVIQSPRHLIKEKRETATLKCYPIPRHDTVYWYQQGPGQDPQFLISFYEKMQSDKGSIPDRFSAQQFSDYHSELNMSSLELGDSALYFCASSIGQGGSPLHFGNGTRLTVT.

This chain links TRBV29-1 with TRBJ2-1; possibly TRBD1 for D (6 bases). There are 10 residues in the CDR3. Trimming left V 8 bases short and J 8 bases short, with 10 bases between. The germline V gene encodes CDR1 SQVTM and CDR2 ANQGSEA. CDR3 sequence (DNA): TGCAGCTATTACAGGGATGAGCAGTTCTTC. This encodes CSYYRDEQFF.

V is TRBV4-2 and J is TRBJ1-5; D might be TRBD1 (5 bases). CDR1 and CDR2 from the germline V gene are LGHNA and YNFKEQ. The ends were cut back, 3 bases at V and 3 bases at J, with 12 bases in the middle. The CDR3 consists of 15 residues. In DNA form, the CDR3 reads TGTGCCAGCAGCCATAGCAGGGCCGCCAATCAGCCCCAGCATTTT. This sequence encodes CASSHSRAANQPQHF.

The chain has TRBV24-1 and TRBJ2-4; TRBD2 might be the D (6 bases). Germline lookup yields CDR1 KGHDR and CDR2 SFDVKD. Trimming took 4 bases from V and 4 from J, leaving 13 bases between them. This CDR3 comprises 15 residues. CDR3 sequence: CATSEWSGGKNIQYF. The CDR3, as DNA: TGTGCCACCAGTGAATGGTCTGGGGGGAAAAACATTCAGTACTTC.

This clonotype has a single count. The chain joins TRBV6-5 to TRBJ2-7; TRBD2 aligns across 7 bases. The CDR3 extends over 15 amino acids. Looked up from germline, CDR1 is MNHEY and CDR2 is SVGAGI. The J segment lost 2 bases and the V segment lost 5 bases, leaving 9 bases of the junction unmatched. The CDR3 DNA is TGTGCCAGCAGTCCCCCCCAGCGGGGAACCTACGAGCAGTACTTC. It codes for CASSPPQRGTYEQYF.

The chain uses TRBV29-1 and TRBJ1-3; D is unresolved. With 0 bases removed from V and 0 bases from J, the gap between germline ends came to 9 bases. This CDR3 spans 15 amino acids. Per germline, CDR1 SQVTM and CDR2 ANQGSEA. The DNA for the CDR3 is TGCAGCGTTGAAGATGGAGGGAGCTCTGGAAACACCATATATTTT. Translating it yields CSVEDGGSSGNTIYF. The complete variable domain, with remaining parts taken from reference TRBV29-1 and TRBJ1-3, reads SAVISQKPSRDICQRGTSLTIQCQVDSQVTMMFWYRQQPGQSLTLIATANQGSEATYESGFVIDKFPISRPNLTFSTLTVSNMSPEDSSIYLCSVEDGGSSGNTIYFGEGSWLTVV.

This chain links TRBV28 with TRBJ2-5, with 11 bases lining up with TRBD1. After removal of 2 bases from V and 1 base from J, the junction contained 3 bases not matched to a gene. Germline V CDR1 and CDR2: MDHEN, SYDVKM. This CDR3 contains 16 residues. CDR3 DNA sequence: TGTGCCAGCAGTTTAAAAGGACAGGGGGCCCAAGAGACCCAGTACTTC. Translating gives CASSLKGQGAQETQYF.

This clonotype occurred a few times. The V call is TRBV7-2, the J call TRBJ2-1, with 9 nucleotides matching TRBD2. The V segment lost 4 bases and the J segment 5 bases; nucleotides outside the gene matches: 12. Germline CDR1 and CDR2: SGHTA and FQGNSA. There are 17 residues in the CDR3. In DNA, the CDR3 is TGTGCCAGCAGCTCCAAGGGGGGAGCGGGGGGAAACAATGAGCAGTTCTTC. Its protein is CASSSKGGAGGNNEQFF.

V usage is TRBV4-3 and J usage is TRBJ2-1; D is unclear. V lost 4 bases and J 5 bases, leaving 9 bases between the germline ends. CDR3 size: 13 residues. CDR1 and CDR2 (germline): LGHNA, YSLEER. The CDR3 region has the DNA TGCGCCAGCAGCCCAAAGAACGACAATGAGCAGTTCTTC. It encodes CASSPKNDNEQFF.

This clonotype appeared a few times. This chain links TRBV25-1 with TRBJ2-7; TRBD2 is a possible D gene (5 bases). Germline CDR1 MGHDK, CDR2 SYGVNS. The V end lost 4 bases, the J end lost 6 bases, and 7 bases lay between the germline ends. The CDR3 length is 11 residues. CDR3 region: CASSGGFEQYF. In DNA form, the CDR3 reads TGTGCCAGCAGTGGAGGGTTCGAGCAGTACTTC.

The chain links TRBV20-1 to TRBJ2-3; D gene uncertain. The V gene's germline CDR1 is DFQATT and CDR2 SNEGSKA (reference sequence). V was trimmed by 4 bases and J by 0 bases, leaving 11 bases between them. This CDR3 spans 14 amino acids. The DNA of the CDR3 is TGCAGTGCTATACGGCAGCCGAGCACAGATACGCAGTATTTT. Translated, it gives CSAIRQPSTDTQYF.

The genes are TRBV6-2 or TRBV6-3 and TRBJ1-6; 9 bases fit TRBD1. This CDR3 contains 16 residues. CDR1 MNHEY and CDR2 SVGEGT come from the germline V gene. The J segment lost 10 bases and the V segment lost 4 bases, leaving 11 bases of the junction unmatched. In nucleotides, the CDR3 is TGTGCCAGCAGTTCAACGGACAGGGGTCCGTGGTCACCCCTCCACTTT. Translating gives CASSSTDRGPWSPLHF.